These 23 T cell receptor beta chains were all obtained from the same sample, sequenced in a study of blood T cell repertoires in COVID-19. TCRdb's table, derived via immunoSEQ multiplex PCR, lists solely in-frame clones and lacks some. The sample carries under 200,000 clones, more than 75% recorded once. Input material: peripheral blood. These receptors originate from a man aged 35 to 55 with active or convalescent COVID-19.

This chain joins TRBV5-1 and TRBJ2-1; TRBD2 is a possible D gene (6 bases). Trimming removed 9 bases at V and 0 bases at J, with 13 bases between. CDR1 and CDR2 (germline): SGHRS, YFSETQ. This CDR3 comprises 14 residues. The CDR3: CATSSASSYNEQFF. Here the CDR3 DNA reads TGCGCCACCTCTAGCGCGAGCTCCTACAATGAGCAGTTCTTC.

The V gene is TRBV10-3, the J gene TRBJ2-3; 13 bases fit TRBD2. V dropped 2 bases and J dropped 2; count of bases not matched to a gene: 1. CDR3 size: 16 residues. Germline assignment: CDR1 ENHRY and CDR2 SYGVKD. The DNA for the CDR3 is TGTGCCATCAGTGAGGGACTAGCGGGAGCCACAGATACGCAGTATTTT. Translated, it gives CAISEGLAGATDTQYF.

The V gene is TRBV2, the J gene TRBJ2-2, with 13 nucleotides matching TRBD2. CDR3 length: 16 amino acids. CDR1 SNHLY and CDR2 FYNNEI come from the germline V gene. V trimming: 7 bases; J trimming: 4 bases; junction bases outside the gene matches: 6. As DNA, the CDR3 is TGTGCCAGCAACGGACTAGCGGGGGCCGTCACCGGGGAGCTGTTTTTT. Translated: CASNGLAGAVTGELFF.

The J gene is TRBJ2-2, the V gene TRBV18, with 9 bases that match TRBD1. The CDR3 totals 18 residues. The trim removed 5 bases at V and 0 bases at J, leaving 10 bases unmatched. CDR1 and CDR2 (germline): KGHSH, LQKENI. For the CDR3, the DNA is TGTGCCAGCTCATCCGGGACAGGGCCTTCTACGAACACCGGGGAGCTGTTTTTT. Translation gives CASSSGTGPSTNTGELFF.

J is TRBJ2-3 and V is TRBV28; 7 bases map to TRBD2. The CDR3 extends over 15 amino acids. The V gene end was trimmed by 7 bases and the J gene end by 8 bases; junction bases not matched to a gene: 15. Germline V gene lookup returns CDR1 MDHEN and CDR2 SYDVKM. The CDR3 reads CASNHPGLSRPTQYF. Here the CDR3 DNA reads TGTGCCAGCAATCACCCGGGACTAAGTAGGCCTACGCAGTATTTT. The full variable domain, rest sourced from reference TRBV28 and TRBJ2-3, is DVKVTQSSRYLVKRTGEKVFLECVQDMDHENMFWYRQDPGLGLRLIYFSYDVKMKEKGDIPEGYSVSREKKERFSLILESASTNQTSMYLCASNHPGLSRPTQYFGPGTRLTVL.

This chain connects TRBV28 to TRBJ2-7; TRBD1 aligns across 8 bases. This CDR3 comprises 15 residues. The germline CDR1 and CDR2 sequences are MDHEN and SYDVKM. J gave up 2 bases and V 3 bases, and 6 bases lay outside the gene matches. The CDR3 DNA follows: TGTGCCAGCAGTTTTCTTGGGACAGGAGCCTACGAGCAGTACTTC. Translating it yields CASSFLGTGAYEQYF.

This rearrangement joins TRBV20-1 to TRBJ1-4; no reliable D call. CDR1 and CDR2 from the germline V gene are DFQATT and SNEGSKA (reference sequence). This CDR3 region has 12 residues. The V end was cut by 3 bases, the J end by 6 bases, with 8 bases between. The CDR3 bases are TGCAGTGCTAGTAGAGAGGATGAAAAACTGTTTTTT. Protein sequence: CSASREDEKLFF.

This clone was picked up a small number of times. This chain links TRBV6-5 with TRBJ1-5; 7 positions match TRBD1. Per germline, CDR1 MNHEY and CDR2 SVGAGI. The junction had 2 bases not matched to a gene; V was cut back by 6 bases and J by 0 bases. The CDR3 runs to 14 residues. The CDR3 sequence: CASRSGGSNQPQHF. The CDR3 DNA is TGTGCCAGCAGGTCAGGGGGTAGCAATCAGCCCCAGCATTTT.

This rearrangement joins TRBV7-8 to TRBJ1-2; the D is unclear. The CDR3 runs to 13 residues. V was trimmed by 3 bases and J by 5 bases, leaving 10 bases between them. CDR1 and CDR2 from the germline V gene are SGHVS and FQNEAQ. The CDR3 loop reads CASSFPALYGYTF. CDR3 nucleotides: TGTGCCAGCAGCTTCCCCGCACTTTATGGCTACACCTTC.

About this clone itself: The same CDR3 can be traced to other DNA sequences in this sample. The V and J genes are TRBV5-6 and TRBJ1-1, with a possible D match to TRBD1 (6 bases). The CDR3 spans 13 residues. Deletions cut 3 bases from V and 2 bases from J, with 8 bases between. Germline lookup yields CDR1 SGHDT and CDR2 YYEEEE. The CDR3 bases are TGTGCCAGCAGCTGGACAGCTAACACTGAAGCTTTCTTT. Translation gives CASSWTANTEAFF.

This clone was counted a few times. The identical CDR3 is also encoded by other nucleotide sequences in the sample. The V call is TRBV7-2, the J call TRBJ2-7, with 14 bases matching TRBD2. The CDR3 extends over 15 amino acids. Germline assignment: CDR1 SGHTA and CDR2 FQGNSA. The junction had 4 bases not matched to a gene; V was cut back by 5 bases and J by 4 bases. CDR3 residues: CASSLRTSGRYEQYF. In nucleotides, the CDR3 is TGTGCCAGCAGCCTCCGGACTAGCGGGAGGTACGAGCAGTACTTC.

This rearrangement joins TRBV28 to TRBJ1-2; unclear D gene. The germline V gene encodes CDR1 MDHEN and CDR2 SYDVKM. V was shortened by 2 bases and J by 8 bases, with 12 bases between the two germline ends. This CDR3 region has 13 residues. The CDR3: CASSLDRVKGYTF. DNA for the CDR3: TGTGCCAGCAGTTTAGATCGGGTCAAGGGCTACACCTTC.

This sequence joins TRBV7-6 and TRBJ1-1; TRBD1 agrees at 9 bases. The CDR3 has 16 amino acids. The germline CDR1 and CDR2 sequences are SGHVS and FNYEAQ. V lost 5 bases, J lost 5 bases, and 12 bases stayed unmatched. CDR3: CASSHISQGALTEAFF. The CDR3 DNA is TGTGCCAGCAGCCATATTTCACAGGGGGCGCTTACTGAAGCTTTCTTT.

The chain recombines TRBV20-1 with TRBJ2-5; TRBD2 is a possible D gene (5 bases). Germline loops: CDR1 DFQATT, CDR2 SNEGSKA (reference sequence). This CDR3 spans 15 amino acids. Trimming removed 3 bases at V and 5 bases at J, with 19 bases between. The CDR3 coding sequence is TGCAGTGCTAGTTCCGATGGCACGACTAAGGAGACCCAGTACTTC. It codes for CSASSDGTTKETQYF.

The chain employs TRBV15 and TRBJ1-2; 9 bases are a match to TRBD1. CDR3 size: 16 residues. V shed 0 bases, J shed 7 bases, and the junction held 9 bases outside the gene matches. CDR1 and CDR2 (germline): LNHNV, YYDKDF (reference sequence). The CDR3 loop reads CATSREIHRGRAGYTF. The CDR3 DNA follows: TGTGCCACCAGCAGAGAAATACACAGGGGGCGCGCTGGCTACACCTTC.

This chain connects TRBV7-9 to TRBJ1-1; tentative D call: TRBD1 (5 bases). The CDR3 loop spans 15 amino acids. V gave up 0 bases and J gave up 1 base, with 9 bases separating them. CDR1 and CDR2 (germline): SEHNR, FQNEAQ (reference sequence). CDR3 nucleotides: TGTGCCAGCAGCTTAGCGGAAGGGGCGAACACTGAAGCTTTCTTT. It translates to CASSLAEGANTEAFF.

The chain joins TRBV28 to TRBJ2-4, with 8 bases fitting TRBD1. Germline V lookup: CDR1 MDHEN, CDR2 SYDVKM. The CDR3 is 15 residues long. V lost 4 bases to trimming and J lost 1 base; unmatched junction nucleotides: 3. CDR3 in amino acids: CASSWTGNAKNIQYF. DNA of the CDR3: TGTGCCAGCAGTTGGACAGGGAACGCCAAAAACATTCAGTACTTC.

This chain's CDR3 is CASRRGGGTSETGELFF. CDR3 sequence (DNA): TGTGCCAGCAGACGCGGCGGTGGGACTAGCGAAACCGGGGAGCTGTTTTTT. The chain carries TRBV3-1 (or the pseudogene TRBV3-2) and TRBJ2-2; 10 bases line up with TRBD2. Germline V gene lookup returns CDR1 LGHDT and CDR2 YNNKEL (reference sequence). The CDR3 extends over 17 amino acids. The J segment lost 5 bases and the V segment lost 6 bases, leaving 12 bases of the junction unmatched.

This clone was counted once. V and J are TRBV11-3 and TRBJ1-4, with 7 bases lining up with TRBD1. Germline-derived CDR1 and CDR2 are SGHNT and YENEEA. The CDR3 is 14 amino acids. V shed 3 bases, J shed 8 bases, and the junction held 6 bases outside the gene matches. The CDR3 protein is CASSFHRDREKLFF. Written as DNA, the CDR3 is TGTGCCAGCAGCTTCCACAGGGACAGAGAAAAACTGTTTTTT.

V is TRBV6-2 or TRBV6-3 and J is TRBJ1-2, with a weak D call TRBD1 (6 bases). The CDR3 runs to 15 residues. CDR1 MNHEY and CDR2 SVGEGT come from the germline V gene. V lost 2 bases, J lost 2 bases, and 12 bases lay in between. This CDR3 is CASSYVRGGNYGYTF. Here the CDR3 DNA reads TGTGCCAGCAGTTACGTCAGGGGCGGAAACTATGGCTACACCTTC.

This chain uses TRBV24-1 with TRBJ1-2; D ambiguous. Germline CDR1 reads KGHDR; CDR2 reads SFDVKD. The V end was cut by 0 bases, the J end by 8 bases, with 9 bases between. This CDR3 is 13 amino acids long. CDR3 protein: CATSDLGVGGYTF. CDR3 DNA sequence: TGTGCCACCAGTGATTTGGGCGTCGGGGGCTACACCTTC.

The CDR3 region has the DNA TGTGCTAGTGGTTTGTACATAGGGGGGACAGGGAGCGAGCAGTACTTC. Translation: CASGLYIGGTGSEQYF. V usage is TRBV12-5 and J usage is TRBJ2-7; 9 bases are shared with TRBD1. The trim removed 2 bases at V and 6 bases at J, leaving 11 bases unmatched. Per germline, CDR1 LGHNT and CDR2 FRNRAP. This CDR3 spans 16 amino acids.

This clone was observed a single time. This chain connects TRBV11-2 to TRBJ1-6; perhaps TRBD1 as D (5 bases). V was cut by 3 bases and J by 6 bases, with 12 bases left in between. Germline V lookup: CDR1 SGHAT, CDR2 FQNNGV. The CDR3 sequence is 15 residues long. CDR3 in amino acids: CASSFSAGPNSPLHF. The CDR3 DNA reads as TGTGCCAGCAGCTTTTCGGCAGGGCCTAATTCACCCCTCCACTTT.